This T cell receptor beta chain was obtained from a study of shared T cell receptors in the human thymus. TCRdb's table, derived via immunoSEQ multiplex PCR, lists solely in-frame clones and lacks some. Of 500,000 to 750,000 clones listed, around 89% were seen once; the top ten hold approximately 0.01%. Germline V gives CDR1 SEHNR, CDR2 FQNEAQ (reference sequence). This CDR3 has 16 residues. The trim removed 3 bases at V and 2 bases at J, leaving 5 bases unmatched. These same data were also listed under a study on human thymus T cells. That publication notes: Corrective cardiac operations yielded the resected thymus tissue. Both thymic and peripheral blood repertoires showed apparently biased V and J usage.

The specimen was thymocytes. V usage is TRBV7-9 and J usage is TRBJ2-7, with TRBD2 identical over 12 bases. The TCR was taken from a boy younger than two with a congenital heart defect. The CDR3 region has the DNA TGTGCCAGCAGCTTTGGGCTAGCGGGAGGGCCCTACGAGCAGTACTTC. Translated: CASSFGLAGGPYEQYF.